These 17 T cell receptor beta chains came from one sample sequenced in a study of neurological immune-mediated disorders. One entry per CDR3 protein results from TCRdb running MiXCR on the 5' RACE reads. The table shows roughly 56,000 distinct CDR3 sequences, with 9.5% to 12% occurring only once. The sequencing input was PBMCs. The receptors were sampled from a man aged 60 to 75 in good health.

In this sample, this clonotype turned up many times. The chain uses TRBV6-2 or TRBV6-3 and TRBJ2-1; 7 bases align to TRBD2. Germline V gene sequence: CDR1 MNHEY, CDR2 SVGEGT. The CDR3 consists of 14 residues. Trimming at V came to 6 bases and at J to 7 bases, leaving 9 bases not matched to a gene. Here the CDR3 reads CASSLGGVLNEQFF. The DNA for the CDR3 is TGTGCCAGCAGCCTTGGGGGGGTGTTAAATGAGCAGTTCTTC.

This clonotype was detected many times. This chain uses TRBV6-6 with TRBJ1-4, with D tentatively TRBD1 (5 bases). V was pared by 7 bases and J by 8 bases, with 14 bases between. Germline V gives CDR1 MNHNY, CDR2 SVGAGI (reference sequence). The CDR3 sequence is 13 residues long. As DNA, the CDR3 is TGTGCCAGCATAAGGAGAGGGGACGAAAAACTGTTTTTT. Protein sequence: CASIRRGDEKLFF.

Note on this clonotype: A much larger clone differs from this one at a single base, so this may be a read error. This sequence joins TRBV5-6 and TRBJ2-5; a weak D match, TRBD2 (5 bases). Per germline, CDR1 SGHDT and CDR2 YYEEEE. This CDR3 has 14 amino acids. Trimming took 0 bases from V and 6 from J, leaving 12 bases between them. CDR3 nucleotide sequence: TGTGCCAGCAGCTTGGGCCCTTCGGGAAAGACCCAGTACTTC. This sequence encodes CASSLGPSGKTQYF.

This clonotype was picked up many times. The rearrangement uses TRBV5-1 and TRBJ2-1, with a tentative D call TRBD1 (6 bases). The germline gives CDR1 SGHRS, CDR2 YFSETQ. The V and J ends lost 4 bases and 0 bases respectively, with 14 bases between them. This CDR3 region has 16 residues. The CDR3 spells CASSQDSGSSYNEQFF. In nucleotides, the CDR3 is TGCGCCAGCAGCCAGGACAGTGGGAGCTCCTACAATGAGCAGTTCTTC.

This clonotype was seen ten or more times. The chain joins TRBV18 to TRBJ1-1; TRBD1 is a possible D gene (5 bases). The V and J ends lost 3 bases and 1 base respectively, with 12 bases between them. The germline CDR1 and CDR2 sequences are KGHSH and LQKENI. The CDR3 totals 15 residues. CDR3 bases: TGTGCCAGCTCACCCAGGGACGGGCAGAACACTGAAGCTTTCTTT. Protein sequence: CASSPRDGQNTEAFF.

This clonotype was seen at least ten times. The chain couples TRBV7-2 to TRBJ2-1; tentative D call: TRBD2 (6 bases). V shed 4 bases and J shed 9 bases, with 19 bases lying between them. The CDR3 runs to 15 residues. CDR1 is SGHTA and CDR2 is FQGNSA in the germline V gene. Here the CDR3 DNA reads TGTGCCAGCAGCTCCGGGGGTTCGGTGGGGGGTGAGCAGTTCTTC. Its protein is CASSSGGSVGGEQFF.

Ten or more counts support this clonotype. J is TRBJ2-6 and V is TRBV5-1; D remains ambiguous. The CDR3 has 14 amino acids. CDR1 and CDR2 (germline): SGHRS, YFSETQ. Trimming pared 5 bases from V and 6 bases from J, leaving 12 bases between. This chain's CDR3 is CASRPAIEANVLTF. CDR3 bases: TGCGCCAGCAGACCGGCTATCGAGGCCAACGTCCTGACTTTC.

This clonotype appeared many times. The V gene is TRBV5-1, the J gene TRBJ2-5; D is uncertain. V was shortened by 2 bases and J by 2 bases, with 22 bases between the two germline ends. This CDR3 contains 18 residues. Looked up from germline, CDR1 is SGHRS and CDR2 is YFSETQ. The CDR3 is CASSFFMSAGWQQETQYF. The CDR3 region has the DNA TGCGCCAGCAGCTTTTTTATGTCTGCAGGATGGCAACAAGAGACCCAGTACTTC.

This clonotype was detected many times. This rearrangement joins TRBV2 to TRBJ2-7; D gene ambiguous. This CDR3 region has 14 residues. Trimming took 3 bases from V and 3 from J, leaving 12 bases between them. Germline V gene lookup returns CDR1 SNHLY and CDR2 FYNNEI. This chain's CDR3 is CASSDLTSGYEQYF. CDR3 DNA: TGTGCCAGCAGTGATCTAACTTCAGGCTACGAGCAGTACTTC.

The CDR3 reads CASSQVGGRDTQYF. The CDR3 nucleotides read TGCGCCAGCAGCCAAGTCGGGGGAAGGGATACGCAGTATTTT. The chain recombines TRBV4-3 with TRBJ2-3, with D possibly TRBD2 on 6 matching bases. The V end lost 1 base, the J end lost 6 bases, and 11 bases lay between the germline ends. The CDR3 length is 14 residues. Germline V gives CDR1 LGHNA, CDR2 YSLEER.

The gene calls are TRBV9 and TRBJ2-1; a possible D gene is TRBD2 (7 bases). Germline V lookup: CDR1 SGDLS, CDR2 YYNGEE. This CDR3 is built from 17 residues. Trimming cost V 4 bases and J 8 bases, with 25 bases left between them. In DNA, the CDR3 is TGTGCCAGCAGCCCAGGTTTTGCTAGAGGGGGGGCGCATGAGCAGTTCTTC. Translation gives CASSPGFARGGAHEQFF.

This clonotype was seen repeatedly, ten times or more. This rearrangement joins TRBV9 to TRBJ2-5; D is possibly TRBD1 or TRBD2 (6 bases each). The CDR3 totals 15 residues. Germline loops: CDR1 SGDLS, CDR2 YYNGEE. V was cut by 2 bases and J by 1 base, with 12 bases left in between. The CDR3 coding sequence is TGTGCCAGCAGCGTTAGAGGGGGGTTCCAAGAGACCCAGTACTTC. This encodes CASSVRGGFQETQYF.

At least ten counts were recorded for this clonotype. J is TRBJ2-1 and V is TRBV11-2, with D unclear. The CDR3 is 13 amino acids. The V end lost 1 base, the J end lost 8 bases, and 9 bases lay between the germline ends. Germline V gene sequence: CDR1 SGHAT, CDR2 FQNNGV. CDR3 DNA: TGTGCCAGCAGCTTAGGAGGTGGGGATGAGCAGTTCTTC. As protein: CASSLGGGDEQFF.

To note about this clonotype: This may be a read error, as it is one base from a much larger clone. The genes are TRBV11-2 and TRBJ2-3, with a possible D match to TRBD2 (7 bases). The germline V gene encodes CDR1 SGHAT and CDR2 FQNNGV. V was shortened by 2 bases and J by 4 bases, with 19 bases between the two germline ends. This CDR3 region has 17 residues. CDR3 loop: CASSLLRRGGRSDTQYF. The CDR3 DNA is TGTGCCAGCAGCTTATTACGGAGGGGGGGGCGGTCAGATACGCAGTATTTT.

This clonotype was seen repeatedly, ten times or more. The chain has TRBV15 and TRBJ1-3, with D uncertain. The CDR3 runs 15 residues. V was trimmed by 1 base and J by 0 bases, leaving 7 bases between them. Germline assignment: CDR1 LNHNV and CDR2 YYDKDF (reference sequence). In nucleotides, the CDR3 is TGTGCCACCAGCAGAGTGCTGTTCTCTGGAAACACCATATATTTT. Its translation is CATSRVLFSGNTIYF.

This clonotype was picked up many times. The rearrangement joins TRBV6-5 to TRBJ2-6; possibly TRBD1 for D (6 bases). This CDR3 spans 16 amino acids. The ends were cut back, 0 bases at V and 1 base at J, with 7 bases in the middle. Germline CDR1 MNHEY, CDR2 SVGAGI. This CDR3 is CASSYSGTSGANVLTF. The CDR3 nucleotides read TGTGCCAGCAGTTACTCCGGGACATCTGGGGCCAACGTCCTGACTTTC.

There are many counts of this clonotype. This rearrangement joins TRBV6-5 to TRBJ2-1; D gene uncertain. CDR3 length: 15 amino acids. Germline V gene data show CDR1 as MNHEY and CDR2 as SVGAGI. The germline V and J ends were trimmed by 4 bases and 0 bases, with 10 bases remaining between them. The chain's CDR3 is CASSFDPGSYNEQFF. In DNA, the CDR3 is TGTGCCAGCAGTTTTGATCCTGGCTCCTACAATGAGCAGTTCTTC.